The 26 T cell receptor beta chains reported below all come from one sample, sequenced in a study of cytomegalovirus exposure and HLA in healthy donors listed by TCRdb under 2017. The library was built by means of the immunoSEQ multiplex PCR assay. A mixture of 60 forward primers for TCR Vbeta segments and 13 reverse primers for TCR Jbeta segments was used in the multiplex PCR. Here the immuneACCESS table is served through TCRdb, limited to in-frame sequences with V and J called. Missing clones are a known gap in these copies; in checked studies unresolved V genes cover under half, and the rest lacks a known reason. This sample is represented by 120,000 or so clones; roughly 83% of them were singletons. The ten biggest clones cover over 15% of the sample. The sample consisted of PBMCs. The receptors here all came from a young man in good health and CMV-seropositive.

The V gene is TRBV15, the J gene TRBJ1-5, with D possibly being TRBD1 (6 bases). There are 15 residues in the CDR3. With 0 bases removed from V and 4 bases from J, the gap between germline ends came to 10 bases. Germline values: CDR1 LNHNV, CDR2 YYDKDF (reference sequence). CDR3 residues: CATSRDRRGNQPQHF. The CDR3 DNA sequence: TGTGCCACCAGCAGAGATAGAAGGGGGAATCAGCCCCAGCATTTT.

This chain joins TRBV6-5 and TRBJ2-3; the D gene is possibly TRBD2 (5 bases). Germline V lookup: CDR1 MNHEY, CDR2 SVGAGI. This CDR3 has 15 amino acids. Trimming removed 2 bases at V and 0 bases at J, with 9 bases between. The CDR3 DNA reads TGTGCCAGCAGTTACGACCGGACTAGCACAGATACGCAGTATTTT. Its translation is CASSYDRTSTDTQYF.

This sequence joins TRBV19 and TRBJ2-1; D is perhaps TRBD1 (5 bases). Germline V gives CDR1 LNHDA, CDR2 SQIVND (reference sequence). Between the trimmed V and J ends, which lost 3 bases and 4 bases, there was a span of 13 bases. The CDR3 spans 15 residues. The chain's CDR3 is CASSIEDNLYNEQFF. The CDR3 DNA reads TGTGCCAGTAGTATCGAGGACAATTTATACAATGAGCAGTTCTTC.

The CDR3 spells CAITTQGSSEQYF. The CDR3 DNA is TGTGCCATCACCACACAGGGTTCGAGCGAGCAGTACTTC. The rearrangement uses TRBV10-3 and TRBJ2-7, with D tentatively TRBD1 (6 bases). CDR1 ENHRY and CDR2 SYGVKD come from the germline V gene. The CDR3 runs 13 residues. V shed 7 bases and J shed 6 bases, with 16 bases lying between them.

This chain uses TRBV29-1 with TRBJ1-2; 7 bases agree with TRBD1. Trimming at V came to 7 bases and at J to 6 bases, leaving 11 bases not matched to a gene. Germline values: CDR1 SQVTM, CDR2 ANQGSEA. The CDR3 consists of 13 residues. The chain's CDR3 is CSADEQGDNGYTF. The CDR3 DNA reads as TGCAGCGCTGATGAGCAGGGGGACAATGGCTACACCTTC.

The chain is built from TRBV6-5 and TRBJ2-5; the D is unclear. The V end lost 4 bases, the J end lost 0 bases, and 9 bases lay between the germline ends. Germline assignment: CDR1 MNHEY and CDR2 SVGAGI. This CDR3 is built from 14 residues. The CDR3 is CASSFTPYQETQYF. The CDR3 bases are TGTGCCAGCAGTTTTACTCCGTACCAAGAGACCCAGTACTTC.

This chain connects TRBV4-1 to TRBJ2-7, with 7 bases that match TRBD1. Germline lookup yields CDR1 MGHRA and CDR2 YSYEKL. J lost 0 bases, V lost 5 bases, and 4 bases had no gene match. The CDR3 loop spans 14 amino acids. CDR3 in DNA: TGCGCCAGCAGCTCCGGGACAGTCTCCTACGAGCAGTACTTC. Its translation is CASSSGTVSYEQYF.

The rearrangement links TRBV18 to TRBJ1-5; D call uncertain. Trimming took 3 bases from V and 0 from J, leaving 12 bases between them. This CDR3 has 16 amino acids. Germline V gives CDR1 KGHSH, CDR2 LQKENI. CDR3 region: CASSPLGSGSNQPQHF. CDR3 DNA sequence: TGTGCCAGCTCACCCCTCGGGTCTGGTAGCAATCAGCCCCAGCATTTT.

The rearrangement links TRBV6-1 to TRBJ1-1; 8 bases agree with TRBD1. This CDR3 has 15 residues. V was pared by 6 bases and J by 3 bases, with 9 bases of the junction left unmatched. CDR1 and CDR2 from the germline V gene are MNHNS and SASEGT. The CDR3 spells CASSPQGARDTEAFF. The CDR3 DNA sequence: TGTGCCAGCAGCCCTCAGGGGGCCCGAGACACTGAAGCTTTCTTT.

The chain carries TRBV4-1 and TRBJ2-7; tentatively, D is TRBD2 (6 bases). V lost 5 bases and J 0 bases, leaving 14 bases between the germline ends. CDR1 is MGHRA, CDR2 YSYEKL, per germline. The CDR3 is 15 residues long. For the CDR3, the DNA is TGCGCCAGCAGCTTCCGGGACGGGAGCTCCTACGAGCAGTACTTC. Its translation is CASSFRDGSSYEQYF.

This clone was counted once. The gene calls are TRBV10-2 and TRBJ1-3; D is unclear. Germline lookup yields CDR1 WSHSY and CDR2 SAAADI. V lost 10 bases and J 4 bases, leaving 11 bases between the germline ends. The CDR3 is 12 residues long. CDR3 in DNA: TGCGCCACCAGGAGCGCCGGAAACACCATATATTTT. It translates to CATRSAGNTIYF.

The table lists this clone with a count of one. The CDR3 sequence: CASTRGSNTEAFF. CDR3 in DNA: TGTGCCAGCACCAGGGGATCGAACACTGAAGCTTTCTTT. J is TRBJ1-1 and V is TRBV6-6, with D perhaps TRBD1 (6 bases). CDR1 MNHNY and CDR2 SVGAGI come from the germline V gene (reference sequence). This CDR3 region has 13 residues. The germline V and J ends were trimmed by 7 bases and 1 base, with 10 bases remaining between them.

This clone was observed a few times. The V call is TRBV5-1, the J call TRBJ2-7; 12 bases agree with TRBD2. V gave up 3 bases and J gave up 5 bases; unmatched junction bases: 6. This CDR3 is 15 amino acids long. Per germline, CDR1 SGHRS and CDR2 YFSETQ. The CDR3 coding sequence is TGCGCCAGCAGCTCCCTCAGACTAGCGGGGGACGAGCAGTACTTC. It encodes CASSSLRLAGDEQYF.

The rearrangement joins TRBV4-1 to TRBJ2-5; the D is unclear. Germline V CDR1 and CDR2: MGHRA, YSYEKL. The CDR3 loop spans 13 amino acids. V was pared by 4 bases and J by 1 base, with 7 bases between. In nucleotides, the CDR3 is TGCGCCAGCAGCCCCCCCGGCCAAGAGACCCAGTACTTC. This codes for CASSPPGQETQYF.

V gene TRBV6-1 combines with J gene TRBJ2-2, with D possibly TRBD2 on 5 matching bases. The germline V and J ends were trimmed by 10 bases and 3 bases, with 15 bases remaining between them. The CDR3 loop spans 14 amino acids. The germline CDR1 and CDR2 sequences are MNHNS and SASEGT. CDR3: CATQADSDTGELFF. The CDR3 DNA follows: TGTGCCACCCAGGCTGATAGCGACACCGGGGAGCTGTTTTTT.

In its sample, this clone was seen a few times. V is TRBV25-1 and J is TRBJ1-5; 10 positions agree with TRBD1. CDR3 length: 16 amino acids. Germline V gene data show CDR1 as MGHDK and CDR2 as SYGVNS. V shed 6 bases and J 6 bases; nucleotides not matched to a gene: 11. In DNA, the CDR3 is TGTGCCAGCAGCCCCAGCAGGACAGGGGGGCCTCAGCCCCAGCATTTT. It encodes CASSPSRTGGPQPQHF.

The chain joins TRBV21-1 to TRBJ1-2. TRBV21-1 is listed as a pseudogene. The CDR3 covers 12 residues. CDR3 in amino acids: CASIQRILGYTF. CDR3 nucleotides: TGTGCCAGCATCCAGAGGATCTTGGGCTACACCTTC.

The chain recombines TRBV5-1 with TRBJ2-7; TRBD2 might be the D (5 bases). In germline, CDR1 is SGHRS, CDR2 YFSETQ. V lost 7 bases and J lost 0, with 11 bases in between. This CDR3 has 13 residues. The CDR3 nucleotides are TGCGCCAGCGGGCCGACTAACTCCTACGAGCAGTACTTC. As protein: CASGPTNSYEQYF.

The V and J genes are TRBV9 and TRBJ1-2; D ambiguous. V was cut by 0 bases and J by 0 bases, with 9 bases left in between. Per the germline V gene, CDR1 is SGDLS and CDR2 is YYNGEE. CDR3 length: 15 amino acids. In DNA form, the CDR3 reads TGTGCCAGCAGCGTAGCGTCCACAGCTAACTATGGCTACACCTTC. It codes for CASSVASTANYGYTF.

The V gene is TRBV6-4, the J gene TRBJ1-1; D is perhaps TRBD1 (6 bases). The CDR3 is 14 amino acids. In germline, CDR1 is MRHNA, CDR2 SNTAGT. The V end was cut by 5 bases, the J end by 1 base, with 11 bases between. The CDR3 sequence is CASSRGIGNTEAFF. The CDR3 region has the DNA TGTGCCAGCAGTAGGGGGATCGGGAACACTGAAGCTTTCTTT.

The chain is built from TRBV9 and TRBJ1-1; possibly TRBD1 for D (6 bases). This CDR3 contains 14 residues. V was trimmed by 2 bases and J by 5 bases, leaving 13 bases between them. Germline CDR1 is SGDLS and CDR2 is YYNGEE. CDR3 sequence (DNA): TGTGCCAGCAGCGTGGGGACAATTCCAACTGAAGCTTTCTTT. Its translation: CASSVGTIPTEAFF.

V usage is TRBV5-1 and J usage is TRBJ1-1; 7 positions match TRBD1. Germline-derived CDR1 and CDR2 are SGHRS and YFSETQ. The CDR3 runs 16 residues. The ends lost 2 bases at V and 0 bases at J; junction bases unmatched: 7. The CDR3 reads CASSFGGTALNTEAFF. Written as DNA, the CDR3 is TGCGCCAGCAGCTTCGGAGGGACAGCGTTGAACACTGAAGCTTTCTTT. Using reference TRBV5-1 and TRBJ1-1 for the parts outside the CDR3, the full variable domain is KAGVTQTPRYLIKTRGQQVTLSCSPISGHRSVSWYQQTPGQGLQFLFEYFSETQRNKGNFPGRFSGRQFSNSRSEMNVSTLELGDSALYLCASSFGGTALNTEAFFGQGTRLTVV.

The V gene is TRBV5-1, the J gene TRBJ2-1, with D possibly being TRBD2 (5 bases). The CDR3 contains 17 residues. CDR1 SGHRS and CDR2 YFSETQ come from the germline V gene. Trimming took 6 bases from V and 7 from J, leaving 26 bases between them. CDR3 in amino acids: CASTPAYFGDSGNEQFF. As DNA, the CDR3 is TGCGCCAGCACCCCGGCTTATTTCGGGGATTCGGGTAATGAGCAGTTCTTC.

This chain uses TRBV28 with TRBJ2-7; 9 bases align to TRBD1. V shed 4 bases, J shed 2 bases, and the junction held 3 bases outside the gene matches. The length of the CDR3 is 14 residues. Germline CDR1 is MDHEN and CDR2 is SYDVKM. CDR3 nucleotide sequence: TGTGCCAGCAGTTCCAACAGGGGGCCCTACGAGCAGTACTTC. Its protein is CASSSNRGPYEQYF.

The gene calls are TRBV18 and TRBJ2-7; D unresolved. The V end lost 4 bases, the J end lost 4 bases, and 11 bases lay between the germline ends. Germline-derived CDR1 and CDR2 are KGHSH and LQKENI. The CDR3 runs to 13 residues. CDR3 amino acids: CASSLTSLYEQYF. The DNA of the CDR3 is TGTGCCAGCTCACTCACTTCCCTTTACGAGCAGTACTTC.

The chain recombines TRBV5-1 with TRBJ1-2; D is undetermined. CDR3 size: 15 residues. Germline V gene lookup returns CDR1 SGHRS and CDR2 YFSETQ. V lost 6 bases to trimming and J lost 4 bases, with 19 bases between them. The CDR3 nucleotides are TGCGCCAGCACCCCGGGAGGAGGGATAAGCTATGGCTACACCTTC. This codes for CASTPGGGISYGYTF. Full variable domain (rest looked up from reference TRBV5-1 and TRBJ1-2): KAGVTQTPRYLIKTRGQQVTLSCSPISGHRSVSWYQQTPGQGLQFLFEYFSETQRNKGNFPGRFSGRQFSNSRSEMNVSTLELGDSALYLCASTPGGGISYGYTFGSGTRLTVV.